This T cell receptor delta chain was obtained from a study of gamma-delta T cells after stem cell transplantation. TCRdb processed the RT-PCR reads again with the CATT caller. Of fewer than 600 delta-chain clones in the sample, roughly a quarter were seen once. J gave up 4 bases and V 1 base, and 15 bases lay outside the gene matches. Germline values: CDR1 GEAIGNYY, CDR2 EKD. The CDR3 sequence is 19 residues long. The TCR comes from a human donor. It is not recorded whose cells these are; they may come from a transplant donor. Sequencing was performed on gamma-delta T cells. The rearrangement joins TRDV2 to TRDJ1; 12 bases align to TRDD3. CDR3 region: CACDTIVPILGDTGDKLIF. CDR3 sequence (DNA): TGTGCCTGTGACACAATAGTCCCCATACTGGGGGATACCGGCGATAAACTCATCTTT.